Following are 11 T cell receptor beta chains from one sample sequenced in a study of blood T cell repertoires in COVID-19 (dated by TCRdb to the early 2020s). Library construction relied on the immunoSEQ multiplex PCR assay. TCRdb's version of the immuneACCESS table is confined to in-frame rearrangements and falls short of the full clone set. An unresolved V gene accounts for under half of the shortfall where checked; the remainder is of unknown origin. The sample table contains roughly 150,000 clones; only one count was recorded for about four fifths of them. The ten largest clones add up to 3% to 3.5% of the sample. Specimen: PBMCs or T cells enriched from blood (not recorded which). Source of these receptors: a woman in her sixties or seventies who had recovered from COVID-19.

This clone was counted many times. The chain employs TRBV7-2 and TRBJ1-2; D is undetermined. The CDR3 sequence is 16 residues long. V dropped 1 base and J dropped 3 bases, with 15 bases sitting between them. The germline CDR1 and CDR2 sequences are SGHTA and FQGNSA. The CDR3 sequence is CASSLDHVAVDYGYTF. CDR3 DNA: TGTGCCAGCAGCTTAGACCACGTGGCGGTTGACTATGGCTACACCTTC. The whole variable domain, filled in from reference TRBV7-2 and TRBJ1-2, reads GAGVSQSPSNKVTEKGKDVELRCDPISGHTALYWYRQSLGQGLEFLIYFQGNSAPDKSGLPSDRFSAERTGGSVSTLTIQRTQQEDSAVYLCASSLDHVAVDYGYTFGSGTRLTVV.

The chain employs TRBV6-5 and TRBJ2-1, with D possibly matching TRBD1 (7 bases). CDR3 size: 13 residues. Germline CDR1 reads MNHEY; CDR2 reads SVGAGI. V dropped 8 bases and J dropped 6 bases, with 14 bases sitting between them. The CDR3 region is CASQRQGGNEQFF. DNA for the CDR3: TGTGCCAGCCAGAGACAGGGAGGCAATGAGCAGTTCTTC.

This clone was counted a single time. The CDR3 spells CASSLFLGLAGGQETQYF. In DNA, the CDR3 is TGTGCCAGCAGCTTATTTCTGGGCTTAGCGGGGGGGCAAGAGACCCAGTACTTC. The chain uses TRBV7-2 and TRBJ2-5; 11 positions agree with TRBD2. Germline V gives CDR1 SGHTA, CDR2 FQGNSA. This CDR3 comprises 18 residues. With V trimmed by 2 bases and J by 2 bases, 10 bases remained unmatched.

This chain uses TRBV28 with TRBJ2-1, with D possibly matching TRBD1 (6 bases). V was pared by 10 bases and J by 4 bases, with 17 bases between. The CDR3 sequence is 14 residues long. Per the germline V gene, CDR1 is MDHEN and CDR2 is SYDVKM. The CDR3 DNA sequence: TGTGCCACCGAAGCCCTGACAGGTTACAATGAGCAGTTCTTC. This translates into CATEALTGYNEQFF.

The chain's CDR3 is CASSLEDGGYSYLSSYNSPLHF. The CDR3 nucleotides read TGTGCCAGCAGCTTAGAAGACGGGGGTTATTCTTACCTAAGCTCCTATAATTCACCCCTCCACTTT. The rearrangement links TRBV7-8 to TRBJ1-6; TRBD1 might be the D (5 bases). CDR1 and CDR2 from the germline V gene are SGHVS and FQNEAQ. Trimming cost V 1 base and J 0 bases, with 25 bases left between them. The CDR3 spans 22 residues.

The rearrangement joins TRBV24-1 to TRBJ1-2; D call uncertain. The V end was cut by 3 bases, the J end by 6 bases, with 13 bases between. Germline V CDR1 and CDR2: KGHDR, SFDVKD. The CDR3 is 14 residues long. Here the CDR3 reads CATSDPGRADGYTF. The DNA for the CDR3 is TGTGCCACCAGTGATCCGGGGAGGGCCGATGGCTACACCTTC.

The CDR3 bases are TGTGCCAGCAGTCCCGGGGAAGCGGGGGGGAGCTCCTACAATGAGCAGTTCTTC. This codes for CASSPGEAGGSSYNEQFF. The chain uses TRBV5-4 and TRBJ2-1, with 10 bases lining up with TRBD2. V gave up 5 bases and J gave up 0 bases; unmatched junction bases: 11. This CDR3 is built from 18 residues. Germline CDR1 SGHNT, CDR2 YYREEE (reference sequence). Supplemented by reference TRBV5-4 and TRBJ2-1, the full variable domain reads ETGVTQSPTHLIKTRGQQVTLRCSSQSGHNTVSWYQQALGQGPQFIFQYYREEENGRGNFPPRFSGLQFPNYSSELNVNALELDDSALYLCASSPGEAGGSSYNEQFFGPGTRLTVL.

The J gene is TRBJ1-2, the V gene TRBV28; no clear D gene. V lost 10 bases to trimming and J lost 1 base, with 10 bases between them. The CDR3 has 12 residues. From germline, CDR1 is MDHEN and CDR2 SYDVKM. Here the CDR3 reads CAIGKSNYGYTF. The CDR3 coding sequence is TGTGCCATCGGGAAAAGTAACTATGGCTACACCTTC.

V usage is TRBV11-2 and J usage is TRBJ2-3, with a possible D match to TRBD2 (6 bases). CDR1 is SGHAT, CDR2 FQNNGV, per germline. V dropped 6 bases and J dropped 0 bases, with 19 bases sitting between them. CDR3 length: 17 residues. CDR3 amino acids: CASRVEAGGLSTDTQYF. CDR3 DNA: TGTGCCAGCAGAGTAGAAGCGGGCGGGCTTAGCACAGATACGCAGTATTTT.

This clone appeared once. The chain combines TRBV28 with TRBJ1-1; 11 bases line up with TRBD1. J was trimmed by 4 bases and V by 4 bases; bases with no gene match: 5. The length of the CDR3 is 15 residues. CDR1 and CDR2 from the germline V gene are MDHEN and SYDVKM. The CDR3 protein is CASSSTGTGGTEAFF. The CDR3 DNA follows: TGTGCCAGCAGTTCGACCGGGACAGGGGGCACTGAAGCTTTCTTT.

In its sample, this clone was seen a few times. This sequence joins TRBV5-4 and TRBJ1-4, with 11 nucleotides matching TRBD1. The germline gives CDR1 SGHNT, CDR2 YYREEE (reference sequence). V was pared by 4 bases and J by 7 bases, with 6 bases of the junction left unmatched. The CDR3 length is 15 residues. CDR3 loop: CASSLGGTGGEKLFF. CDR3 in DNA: TGTGCCAGCAGCCTGGGAGGGACAGGGGGTGAAAAACTGTTTTTT.